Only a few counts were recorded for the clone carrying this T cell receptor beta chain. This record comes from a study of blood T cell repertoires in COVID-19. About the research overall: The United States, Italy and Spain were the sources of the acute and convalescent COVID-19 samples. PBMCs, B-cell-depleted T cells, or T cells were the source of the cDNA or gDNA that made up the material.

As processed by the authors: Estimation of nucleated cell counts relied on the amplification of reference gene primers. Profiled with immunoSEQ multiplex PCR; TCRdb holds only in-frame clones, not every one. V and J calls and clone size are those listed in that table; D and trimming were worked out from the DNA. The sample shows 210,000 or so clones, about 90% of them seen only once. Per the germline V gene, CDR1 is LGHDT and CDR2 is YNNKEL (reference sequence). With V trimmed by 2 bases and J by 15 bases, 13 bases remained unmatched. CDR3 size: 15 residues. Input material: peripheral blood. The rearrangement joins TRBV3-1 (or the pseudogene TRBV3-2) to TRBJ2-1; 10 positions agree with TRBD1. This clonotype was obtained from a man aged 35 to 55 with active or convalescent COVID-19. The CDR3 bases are TGTGCCAGCAGCCAATTCTGGACAGGGGGTGACTCCTGGTTCTTC. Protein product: CASSQFWTGGDSWFF.